Listed here are 19 T cell receptor beta chains from one sample, sequenced in a study of STAT5B mutations in CD4+ large granular lymphocyte leukemia. Sequencing used immunoSEQ multiplex PCR; TCRdb keeps in-frame clones, though not all of them. The sample consists of some 41,000 clones, approximately 80% of them appearing once. The sequencing input was CD4+ T cells from blood buffy coats. Receptors originate from a human donor in good health.

The J gene is TRBJ2-2, the V gene TRBV29-1; D is ambiguous. The CDR3 extends over 12 amino acids. CDR1 is SQVTM, CDR2 ANQGSEA, per germline. Trimming cost V 6 bases and J 3 bases, with 8 bases left between them. The CDR3 here is CSVAQYTGELFF. CDR3 coding DNA: TGCAGCGTCGCCCAGTACACCGGGGAGCTGTTTTTT.

This clone came up once. The rearrangement links TRBV4-1 to TRBJ2-4, with 9 bases lining up with TRBD1. This CDR3 comprises 18 residues. Looked up from germline, CDR1 is MGHRA and CDR2 is YSYEKL. J was trimmed by 0 bases and V by 3 bases; bases with no gene match: 9. The CDR3: CASSQGLATGGAKNIQYF. CDR3 sequence (DNA): TGCGCCAGCAGCCAGGGTCTCGCGACAGGGGGAGCCAAAAACATTCAGTACTTC.

The rearrangement uses TRBV6-6 and TRBJ2-2; 12 bases match TRBD2. Germline CDR1 is MNHNY and CDR2 is SVGAGI (reference sequence). Losses at the gene ends were 7 bases for V and 7 bases for J; bases not matched to a gene: 10. This CDR3 has 16 residues. In DNA form, the CDR3 reads TGTGCCAGCAAAGGACTAGCGGGATCTAAGGGCGGGGAGCTGTTTTTT. It encodes CASKGLAGSKGGELFF.

DNA of the CDR3: TGTGCCAGCAGTTACCTGGACAGAGGAGATACGCAGTATTTT. Translating it yields CASSYLDRGDTQYF. The rearrangement links TRBV6-6 to TRBJ2-3, with a possible D match to TRBD1 (6 bases). The CDR3 is 14 amino acids. V lost 2 bases, J lost 5 bases, and 11 bases lay in between. Germline V CDR1 and CDR2: MNHNY, SVGAGI (reference sequence).

This chain joins TRBV9 and TRBJ2-5, with 7 bases identical to TRBD2. Germline lookup yields CDR1 SGDLS and CDR2 YYNGEE. V lost 1 base to trimming and J lost 3 bases; unmatched junction nucleotides: 15. The CDR3 is made up of 18 amino acids. The CDR3 DNA reads as TGTGCCAGCAGCGTAATTTGGGCGGGAGTGTGGGGGGAAGAGACCCAGTACTTC. Its translation is CASSVIWAGVWGEETQYF. Variable domain in full (rest from reference TRBV9 and TRBJ2-5): DSGVTQTPKHLITATGQRVTLRCSPRSGDLSVYWYQQSLDQGLQFLIQYYNGEERAKGNILERFSAQQFPDLHSELNLSSLELGDSALYFCASSVIWAGVWGEETQYFGPGTRLLVL.

The chain links TRBV19 to TRBJ2-7, with D hard to call. V lost 3 bases, J lost 3 bases, and 12 bases lay in between. Per germline, CDR1 LNHDA and CDR2 SQIVND (reference sequence). This CDR3 comprises 14 residues. The CDR3 is CASSIGLGSYEQYF. The CDR3 DNA reads TGTGCCAGTAGTATCGGGTTGGGCAGCTACGAGCAGTACTTC. Full variable domain (remainder filled in from reference TRBV19 and TRBJ2-7): DGGITQSPKYLFRKEGQNVTLSCEQNLNHDAMYWYRQDPGQGLRLIYYSQIVNDFQKGDIAEGYSVSREKKESFPLTVTSAQKNPTAFYLCASSIGLGSYEQYFGPGTRLTVT.

The chain has TRBV11-2 and TRBJ2-7; D is unresolved. V was trimmed by 2 bases and J by 5 bases, leaving 7 bases between them. This CDR3 is built from 12 residues. Germline CDR1 SGHAT, CDR2 FQNNGV. The CDR3 is CASSLIANEQYF. In DNA form, the CDR3 reads TGTGCCAGCAGCTTAATCGCGAACGAGCAGTACTTC.

V and J are TRBV7-3 and TRBJ2-1, with 10 bases fitting TRBD1. V trimming: 5 bases; J trimming: 6 bases; junction bases outside the gene matches: 4. The CDR3 consists of 14 residues. Germline-derived CDR1 and CDR2 are SGHTA and FQGTGA. CDR3 sequence: CASSRDRGINEQFF. In DNA, the CDR3 is TGTGCCAGCAGCCGGGACAGGGGCATCAATGAGCAGTTCTTC.

The genes are TRBV5-1 and TRBJ2-5, with D perhaps TRBD1 or TRBD2 (5 bases each). Between the trimmed V and J ends, which lost 2 bases and 5 bases, there was a span of 7 bases. This CDR3 has 12 amino acids. Germline loops: CDR1 SGHRS, CDR2 YFSETQ. The CDR3 bases are TGCGCCAGCAGCTTAGAGGGGGAGACCCAGTACTTC. Residues: CASSLEGETQYF.

The chain carries TRBV7-7 and TRBJ2-1, with 12 bases matching TRBD2. Germline V gene sequence: CDR1 SSHAT, CDR2 FNYEAQ (reference sequence). J was trimmed by 4 bases and V by 5 bases; bases with no gene match: 3. The CDR3 has 15 amino acids. The CDR3, as DNA: TGTGCCAGCAGCCCCGGACTAGCGGGGTACAATGAGCAGTTCTTC. It codes for CASSPGLAGYNEQFF.

The rearrangement joins TRBV27 to TRBJ2-7; TRBD1 matches at 7 bases. CDR3 size: 14 residues. Germline assignment: CDR1 MNHEY and CDR2 SMNVEV (reference sequence). The junction had 9 bases not matched to a gene; V was cut back by 5 bases and J by 5 bases. CDR3 nucleotide sequence: TGTGCCAGCAGTCCACGACAGGGTAGGAACGAGCAGTACTTC. Amino acid sequence: CASSPRQGRNEQYF.

The chain links TRBV11-3 to TRBJ2-7; 9 bases agree with TRBD1. V trimming: 2 bases; J trimming: 3 bases; junction bases outside the gene matches: 2. The CDR3 length is 14 residues. CDR1 is SGHNT, CDR2 YENEEA, per germline. The CDR3 DNA is TGTGCCAGCAGCTTAAGGACAGGGGACTACGAGCAGTACTTC. Protein: CASSLRTGDYEQYF. Full variable domain (missing parts from reference TRBV11-3 and TRBJ2-7): EAGVVQSPRYKIIEKKQPVAFWCNPISGHNTLYWYLQNLGQGPELLIRYENEEAVDDSQLPKDRFSAERLKGVDSTLKIQPAELGDSAVYLCASSLRTGDYEQYFGPGTRLTVT.

The rearrangement uses TRBV19 and TRBJ2-1, with 11 bases that match TRBD1. With 3 bases clipped from V and 9 bases from J, the junction kept 10 bases outside the gene matches. The CDR3 is 16 residues long. Per germline, CDR1 LNHDA and CDR2 SQIVND (reference sequence). The CDR3 DNA reads TGTGCCAGTAGTATCACCGGGACAGGGGGTACGGCTGAGCAGTTCTTC. Amino acids: CASSITGTGGTAEQFF.

CDR3 nucleotides: TGTGCCAGCAGTTTTGACGGCACAGATACGCAGTATTTT. Translating it yields CASSFDGTDTQYF. The rearrangement uses TRBV28 and TRBJ2-3; D ambiguous. V lost 3 bases and J 1 base, leaving 5 bases between the germline ends. The CDR3 spans 13 residues. CDR1 is MDHEN, CDR2 SYDVKM, per germline. Full variable domain (missing parts from reference TRBV28 and TRBJ2-3): DVKVTQSSRYLVKRTGEKVFLECVQDMDHENMFWYRQDPGLGLRLIYFSYDVKMKEKGDIPEGYSVSREKKERFSLILESASTNQTSMYLCASSFDGTDTQYFGPGTRLTVL.

This clone has more than one count but fewer than ten. The chain uses TRBV2 and TRBJ2-7; 7 bases agree with TRBD1. CDR1 is SNHLY and CDR2 is FYNNEI in the germline V gene. The CDR3 length is 12 residues. V dropped 6 bases and J dropped 3; count of bases not matched to a gene: 2. The CDR3 sequence: CASRGGSYEQYF. The CDR3 DNA follows: TGTGCCAGCAGAGGGGGCAGCTACGAGCAGTACTTC.

The rearrangement links TRBV5-1 to TRBJ2-2; D is undetermined. With 0 bases removed from V and 2 bases from J, the gap between germline ends came to 8 bases. Germline V gene sequence: CDR1 SGHRS, CDR2 YFSETQ. The CDR3 runs to 15 residues. Written as DNA, the CDR3 is TGCGCCAGCAGCTTGGGGGGATTTAACACCGGGGAGCTGTTTTTT. It encodes CASSLGGFNTGELFF.

The chain joins TRBV2 to TRBJ2-1, with a tentative D call TRBD2 (6 bases). Trimming pared 5 bases from V and 10 bases from J, leaving 24 bases between. This CDR3 spans 16 amino acids. Germline V gene sequence: CDR1 SNHLY, CDR2 FYNNEI. The CDR3 nucleotides read TGTGCCAGCAGTATTCGGGGTAGCGGCCAGTTGGGGGAGCAGTTCTTC. This encodes CASSIRGSGQLGEQFF.

This clone was detected only a few times. The rearrangement uses TRBV18 and TRBJ2-7; 7 positions agree with TRBD2. The junction had 2 bases not matched to a gene; V was cut back by 3 bases and J by 0 bases. Germline V CDR1 and CDR2: KGHSH, LQKENI. This CDR3 spans 14 amino acids. The CDR3 spells CASSPGTTSYEQYF. In DNA, the CDR3 is TGTGCCAGCTCACCCGGGACTACCTCCTACGAGCAGTACTTC.

The chain employs TRBV23-1 and TRBJ2-7; TRBD2 aligns across 8 bases. TRBV23-1 is labeled an ORF, and its function is uncertain. Trimming at V came to 4 bases and at J to 5 bases, leaving 10 bases not matched to a gene. This CDR3 is built from 15 residues. For the CDR3, the DNA is TGCGCCAGCAGTCCCTATCCAGCGGGAGTTGACGAGCAGTACTTC. It is translated as CASSPYPAGVDEQYF.